Only a few counts were recorded for the clone carrying this T cell receptor (beta chain). Its antigen remains unidentified. TRB rearrangements spanning V, D and J were amplified using mixed TRB-A/B primers. TCRdb reprocessed the multiplex PCR reads via MiXCR and lists one record per CDR3 protein. The table has 3,500 to 5,000 distinct CDR3 sequences, over 25% seen once. The V and J ends lost 3 bases and 5 bases, in that order; junction bases with no gene match: 4. Germline CDR1 LNHDA, CDR2 SQIVND (reference sequence). The CDR3 loop spans 14 amino acids. The sample belongs to a study of T cell repertoires in aging, cancer and after chemotherapy. General study points: Loss of evenness, beyond lost richness, contributed to age-related TCR diversity decline in cancer patients.

TCR beta rearrangements were amplified from peripheral blood genomic DNA. The TCR sequence derives from a human donor with a blood cancer. The material sequenced was blood. This chain joins TRBV19 and TRBJ2-7; the match to TRBD2 covers 10 bases. CDR3 bases: TGTGCCAGTAGTATTGGGCTAGCGGGAGACGAGCAGTACTTC. It is translated as CASSIGLAGDEQYF.